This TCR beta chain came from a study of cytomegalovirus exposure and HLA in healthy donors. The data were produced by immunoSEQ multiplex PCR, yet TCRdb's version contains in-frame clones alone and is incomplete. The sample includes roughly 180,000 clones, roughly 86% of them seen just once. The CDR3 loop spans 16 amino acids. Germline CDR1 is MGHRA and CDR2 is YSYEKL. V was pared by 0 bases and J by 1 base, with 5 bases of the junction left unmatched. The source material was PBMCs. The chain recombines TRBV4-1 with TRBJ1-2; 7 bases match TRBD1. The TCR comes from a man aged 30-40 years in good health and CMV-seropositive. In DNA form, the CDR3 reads TGCGCCAGCAGCCAAGAGACAGGGTGGATTAACTATGGCTACACCTTC. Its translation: CASSQETGWINYGYTF.